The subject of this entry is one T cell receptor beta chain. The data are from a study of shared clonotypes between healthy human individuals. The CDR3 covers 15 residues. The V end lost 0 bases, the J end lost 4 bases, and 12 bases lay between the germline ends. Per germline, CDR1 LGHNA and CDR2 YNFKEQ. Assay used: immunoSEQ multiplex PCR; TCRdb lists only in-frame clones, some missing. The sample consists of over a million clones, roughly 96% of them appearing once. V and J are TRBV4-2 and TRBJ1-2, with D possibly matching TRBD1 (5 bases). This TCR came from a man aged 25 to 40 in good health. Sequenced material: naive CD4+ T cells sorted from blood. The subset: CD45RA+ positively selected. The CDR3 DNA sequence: TGTGCCAGCAGCCAAGATCCACAGGACCGCTATGGCTACACCTTC. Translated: CASSQDPQDRYGYTF.